The rows below give T cell receptor beta chains drawn from one sample of a study of T cell responses to AZD1222 COVID-19 vaccine. Generated by immunoSEQ multiplex PCR, the TCRdb table keeps only in-frame clones and is missing some. The top ten hold approximately 4.9% of the sample, which has about 140,000 clones, over 85% seen once. Sequenced material: peripheral blood, taken on day 0 of AZD1222 vaccination. The origin of the receptors is an adult in good health. Each CDR3 is given with its conserved first and last residue. Fields, in order: clone size, J gene, D gene, V gene, CDR3 DNA, CDR3 protein. D genes are given only for firm matches. Not every row has a clone size; where given, it reads once, few, many or a size class.

>.|TRBJ1-1|.|TRBV7-7
TGTGCTAGCAGCACAGCCTTGGGGACTGAAGCTTTCTTT
CASSTALGTEAFF
>.|TRBJ2-1|TRBD1|TRBV30
TGTGCCTGGAGCGGGGACAGGGGTACCTACAATGAGCAGTTCTTC
CAWSGDRGTYNEQFF
>.|TRBJ2-1|TRBD2|TRBV13
TGTGCCAGCAGCTTACGAGCGGGGTACTCCTACAATGAGCAGTTCTTC
CASSLRAGYSYNEQFF
>.|TRBJ1-5|.|TRBV27
TGTGCCACTGGGGTTAGCAATCAGCCCCAGCATTTT
CATGVSNQPQHF
>.|TRBJ2-2|TRBD2|TRBV15
TGTGCCACCAGCAGAGAAAGACTAGCGGGACCCGGGGAGCTGTTTTTT
CATSRERLAGPGELFF
>.|TRBJ2-2|TRBD2|TRBV7-8
TGTGCCAGCAGCTTATGGACTAGCGGGAGTGCCGGGGAGCTGTTTTTT
CASSLWTSGSAGELFF
>.|TRBJ1-2|TRBD1|TRBV3-1/TRBV3-2
TGTGCCAGCAGCCAAGATATCGGGACAGGCAATGGCTACACCTTC
CASSQDIGTGNGYTF
>.|TRBJ2-5|TRBD1|TRBV19
TGTGCCAGTAGTATAGCCGCAGGGGGTCAAGAGACCCAGTACTTC
CASSIAAGGQETQYF
>.|TRBJ2-1|.|TRBV7-9
TGTGCCAGCAGCTTAGGGGATGAGCAGTTCTTC
CASSLGDEQFF
>.|TRBJ1-4|.|TRBV5-1
TGCGCCAGCAGCTTGGCCCACAGGCTGACAACTAATGAAAAACTGTTTTTT
CASSLAHRLTTNEKLFF
>.|TRBJ1-2|.|TRBV30
TGTGCCTGGAGTGTAAACAGGGAAGATGGCTACACCTTC
CAWSVNREDGYTF
>.|TRBJ1-3|.|TRBV29-1
TGCAGCGGGAAATCTGGAAACACCATATATTTT
CSGKSGNTIYF
>few|TRBJ2-6|.|TRBV4-1
TGCGCCAGCAGCCAAGGCAGGGCTCACAGGGTCTACTCTGGGGCCAACGTCCTGACTTTC
CASSQGRAHRVYSGANVLTF
>.|TRBJ1-3|TRBD1|TRBV19
TGTGCCAGTAGTACGGAGGGACAGCTCGGAAACACCATATATTTT
CASSTEGQLGNTIYF
>.|TRBJ2-7|.|TRBV7-9
TGTGCCAGCAGCTTGGGGGCCTACGAGCAGTACTTC
CASSLGAYEQYF
>.|TRBJ2-1|TRBD1|TRBV4-1
TGCGCCAGCAGCCAAGATTCGCAGGGGGCCAATGAGCAGTTCTTC
CASSQDSQGANEQFF
>once|TRBJ2-5|TRBD1|TRBV6-5
TGTGCCAGCAGCCTGGACAGGGTGGAGACCCAGTACTTC
CASSLDRVETQYF
>.|TRBJ1-5|.|TRBV5-8
TGTGCCAGCAGCCCCGACGGGGTTGCAAATCAGCCCCAGCATTTT
CASSPDGVANQPQHF
>.|TRBJ1-5|.|TRBV28
TGTGCCAGCAGTTCAGCGGGGGACGACAATCAGCCCCAGCATTTT
CASSSAGDDNQPQHF
>.|TRBJ2-5|.|TRBV12-5
TGTGCTAGTGGTTTGGGAGGGACGTTCCAAGAGACCCAGTACTTC
CASGLGGTFQETQYF
>.|TRBJ2-7|TRBD1|TRBV6-5
TGTGCCAGCCTCCGGGACAGGGGGTACGAGCAGTACTTC
CASLRDRGYEQYF
>.|TRBJ1-2|.|TRBV7-9
TGTGCCAGCAGCCAACAGGACTATGGCTACACCTTC
CASSQQDYGYTF
>.|TRBJ1-1|.|TRBV6-5
TGTGCCAGCAGTTACTCGAGCAGGGGAAACACTGAAGCTTTCTTT
CASSYSSRGNTEAFF
>.|TRBJ2-7|TRBD2|TRBV5-4
TGTGCCAGCAGCTTGGCCGGCGGGAGCTCCTACGAGCAGTACTTC
CASSLAGGSSYEQYF
>.|TRBJ1-2|.|TRBV28
TGTGCCAGCAGTTGGGCGGACGTCAATGGCTACACCTTC
CASSWADVNGYTF
>.|TRBJ1-4|TRBD1|TRBV27
TGTGCCAGCAGTGGTCGGACAGGGAGAGCCGGTAATGAAAAACTGTTTTTT
CASSGRTGRAGNEKLFF
>.|TRBJ1-1|.|TRBV15
TGTGCCACCAGCAGAGGAGGGAGGAACACTGAAGCTTTCTTT
CATSRGGRNTEAFF
>.|TRBJ1-3|.|TRBV7-9
TGTGCCAGCAGCTTATTCAGGGACTCTTCCATATATTTT
CASSLFRDSSIYF
>.|TRBJ1-1|.|TRBV4-1
TGCGCCAGCAGCCAAGATCGCGGCAGAAACACTGAAGCTTTCTTT
CASSQDRGRNTEAFF
>.|TRBJ1-1|.|TRBV29-1
TGCAGCGTTGGGTGGGACACTGAAGCTTTCTTT
CSVGWDTEAFF
>.|TRBJ1-3|.|TRBV12-5
TGTGCTAGTGGTTTGCCCCCGGGACAAGGAAACACCATATATTTT
CASGLPPGQGNTIYF
>.|TRBJ1-4|.|TRBV5-1
TGCGCCAGCAGCCCAGGTCGACTCCATGAGAGGGAAAAACTGTTTTTT
CASSPGRLHEREKLFF
>.|TRBJ1-1|.|TRBV7-3
TGTGCCAGCAGCTCCGGGGTAGGCACTGAAGCTTTCTTT
CASSSGVGTEAFF
>.|TRBJ2-5|.|TRBV5-1
TGCGCCAGCAGCTTGGGGCTGGGGACGCTACAAGAGACCCAGTACTTC
CASSLGLGTLQETQYF
>.|TRBJ1-2|.|TRBV15
TGTGCCACCAGCAGCGGCAGGGCGTATGGCTACACCTTC
CATSSGRAYGYTF
>.|TRBJ2-7|TRBD2|TRBV7-9
TGTGCCAGCAGCTTAGCCTGGCGAGCGGGAGGTAGGGACGAGCAGTACTTC
CASSLAWRAGGRDEQYF
>.|TRBJ2-2|TRBD2|TRBV7-7
TGTGCCAGCAGCTCGACTAGCGGCAACACCGGGGAGCTGTTTTTT
CASSSTSGNTGELFF
>.|TRBJ1-1|.|TRBV5-1
TGCGCCAGCAGCTCGCGGACAGAGAACACTGAAGCTTTCTTT
CASSSRTENTEAFF
>.|TRBJ1-5|.|TRBV5-5
TGTGCCAGCAGCTTGGAACAGCGGGATCAGCCCCAGCATTTT
CASSLEQRDQPQHF
>.|TRBJ1-1|TRBD1|TRBV27
TGTGCCAGCAGTGCCCGGACAGGTTGGGGCACTGAAGCTTTCTTT
CASSARTGWGTEAFF
>.|TRBJ2-5|.|TRBV5-5
TGTGCCAGCAGCTTGGTCCCGATTCAAGAGACCCAGTACTTC
CASSLVPIQETQYF
>.|TRBJ2-2|.|TRBV27
TGTGCCAGCAGTTTATCGGATGGACGCGGGGAGCTGTTTTTT
CASSLSDGRGELFF
>.|TRBJ1-4|.|TRBV4-1
TGCGCCAGCAGCCTCCCGGGCACACCAGCAACTAATGAAAAACTGTTTTTT
CASSLPGTPATNEKLFF
>.|TRBJ2-7|TRBD1|TRBV30
TGTGCCTGGAGTGTCGGGACAGGAGCCTACGAGCAGTACTTC
CAWSVGTGAYEQYF
>.|TRBJ2-1|.|TRBV15
TGTGCCACCAGCAGGGAGGTGGGGAAGGAGGGTGAGCAGTTCTTC
CATSREVGKEGEQFF
>.|TRBJ1-1|.|TRBV11-3
TGTGCCAGCAGCTTAGACGACAATGCTGAAGCTTTCTTT
CASSLDDNAEAFF
>.|TRBJ2-5|TRBD2|TRBV27
TGTGCCAGCAGTTTCAGTAGCGGGAGGGCCTTGGAGACCCAGTACTTC
CASSFSSGRALETQYF
>.|TRBJ2-5|TRBD1|TRBV7-2
TGTGCCAGCACCCGAGGGGGCCTAGAGACCCAGTACTTC
CASTRGGLETQYF